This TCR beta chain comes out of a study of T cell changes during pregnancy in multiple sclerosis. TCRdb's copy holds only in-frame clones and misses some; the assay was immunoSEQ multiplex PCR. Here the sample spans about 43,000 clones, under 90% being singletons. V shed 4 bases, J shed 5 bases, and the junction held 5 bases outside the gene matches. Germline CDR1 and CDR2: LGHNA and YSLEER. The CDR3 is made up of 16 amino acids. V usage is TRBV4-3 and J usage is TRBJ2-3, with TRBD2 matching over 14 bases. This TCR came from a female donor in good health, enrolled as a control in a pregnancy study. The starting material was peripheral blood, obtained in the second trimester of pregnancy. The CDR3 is CASSRRLAGGQDTQYF. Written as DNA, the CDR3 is TGCGCCAGCAGCCGACGACTAGCGGGGGGGCAAGATACGCAGTATTTT.